The T cell receptor beta chain under discussion was sequenced for a study of regulatory T cells in long-lasting Graves disease. Time point described: persistent/refractory GD, antithyroid drugs over 5 years with positive TRAb. RNA from PBMCs was the source of the TCR library. Investigators prepared the TCR beta libraries by applying iRepertoire HTBI primers and Arm-PCR of CDR3 regions. TCRdb processed the multiplex PCR reads anew with MiXCR; each CDR3 protein has one entry. The table records 360,000 or so distinct CDR3 sequences, around 23% of them present only once. General study findings and limits: Newly diagnosed disease favored TRBV20-1 and TRBJ2-1 over persistent disease. Accuracy may have suffered from the small sample size. Among persistent patients, a larger number of public clonotypes were shared (about 2,800) than among newly diagnosed patients (about 970).

This clonotype was counted many times. Its target is not known. This CDR3 has 16 residues. V was shortened by 4 bases and J by 2 bases, with 15 bases between the two germline ends. The germline V gene has CDR1 SGHRS and CDR2 YFSETQ. The sample was peripheral blood mononuclear cells (PBMCs), taken when the disease was refractory, from a patient treated with antithyroid drugs. The gene calls are TRBV5-1 and TRBJ1-4; D call uncertain. The TCR comes from a woman aged 35 to 49 with Graves disease. CDR3 nucleotide sequence: TGCGCCAGCAGCCGCGGGGTTCTGGGCACTAATGAAAAACTGTTTTTT. Translating gives CASSRGVLGTNEKLFF.